This T cell receptor (beta chain) stems from a study of identical twins. Study-level points and caveats: Some out-of-frame alpha sequences were shared by twins, and these showed excess low generation probability. The more abundant beta clonotypes in cord blood had fewer insertions, and memory repertoires did not show this.

TCRdb re-derived calls from the 5' RACE reads in MiXCR, one entry per CDR3 protein. There are some 500,000 distinct CDR3 sequences in the sample; around 14% occur only once, and 0.5% to 0.65% lies in the top ten. V was pared by 5 bases and J by 3 bases, with 12 bases of the junction left unmatched. This CDR3 region has 15 residues. The germline gives CDR1 DFQATT, CDR2 SNEGSKA (reference sequence). As concerns this clonotype: What it recognizes is unknown.

Separately, the same data were catalogued under a study of yellow fever vaccine responses in identical twins.

The TCR originated in a woman aged 18-35 years in good health. The V and J genes are TRBV20-1 and TRBJ2-7, with TRBD1 identical over 8 bases. The sequenced material came from CD4+ T cells sorted from blood. As DNA, the CDR3 is TGCAGTGCTCGACCCTTTGGGACAGGCCGCTACGAGCAGTACTTC. This codes for CSARPFGTGRYEQYF.